This T cell receptor (beta chain) was recorded in a study of CD8 T cells in ankylosing spondylitis. General study results and limits: The clones that were linked to disease were reported to be significantly enriched in matched synovial fluid samples from ankylosing spondylitis patients. Past studies reported some motif variants in reactive arthritis synovial fluid and blood. Characteristic, it appeared, of ankylosing spondylitis blood was a TCR beta motif of eight highly homologous variants.

This CDR3 is 17 amino acids long. Germline lookup yields CDR1 SGHTA and CDR2 FQGNSA. V was pared by 2 bases and J by 11 bases, with 18 bases of the junction left unmatched. Quantitative 5'-RACE with molecular barcodes generated TCR beta libraries. TCRdb ran MiXCR on the 5' RACE reads and lists one entry per CDR3 protein. The table shows 390,000 or so distinct CDR3 sequences, with approximately 20% occurring only once. This clonotype was counted only a few times. No antigen is known for it. The clonotype originates from a male donor with ankylosing spondylitis. V is TRBV7-2 and J is TRBJ1-1, with 9 positions matching TRBD1. Sequencing was carried out using blood, either unsorted or a sorted T cell fraction (not recorded which). In nucleotides, the CDR3 is TGTGCCAGCAGCTTATTCCCCCATCGGCTGGGACAGGGTGTCGCTTTCTTT. This sequence encodes CASSLFPHRLGQGVAFF.